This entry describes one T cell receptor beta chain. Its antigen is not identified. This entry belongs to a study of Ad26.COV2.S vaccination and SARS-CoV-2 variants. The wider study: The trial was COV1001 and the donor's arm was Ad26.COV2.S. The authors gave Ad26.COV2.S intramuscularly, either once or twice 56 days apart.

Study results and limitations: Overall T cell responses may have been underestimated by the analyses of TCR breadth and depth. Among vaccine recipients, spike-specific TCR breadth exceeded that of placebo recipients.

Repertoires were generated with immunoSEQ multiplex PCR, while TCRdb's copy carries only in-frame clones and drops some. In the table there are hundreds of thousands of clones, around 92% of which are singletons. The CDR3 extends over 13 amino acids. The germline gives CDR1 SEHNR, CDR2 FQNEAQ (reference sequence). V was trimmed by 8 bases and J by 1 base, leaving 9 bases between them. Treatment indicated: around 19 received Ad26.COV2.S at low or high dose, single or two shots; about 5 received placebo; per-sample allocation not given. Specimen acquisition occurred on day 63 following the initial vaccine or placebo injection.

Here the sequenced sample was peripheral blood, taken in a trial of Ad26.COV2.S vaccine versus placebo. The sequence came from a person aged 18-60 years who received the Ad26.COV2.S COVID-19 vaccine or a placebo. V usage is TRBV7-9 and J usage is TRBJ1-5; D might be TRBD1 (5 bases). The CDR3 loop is CASGRGSNQPQHF. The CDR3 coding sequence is TGTGCCAGCGGTCGGGGCAGCAATCAGCCCCAGCATTTT.